The clone carrying this T cell receptor (beta chain) was seen ten or more times. The antigen remains unidentified. These data originate in a study of molecular identifiers for immune sequencing clone quantification. Study-level results: Barcodes shared by identical TCR molecules could lead to underestimated sizes of highly expanded clones. Over 98% of effector molecules, yet under 1% of naive-cell molecules, were held by clones above 20 RNA copies.

CDR3 length: 13 residues. V shed 1 base, J shed 6 bases, and the junction held 4 bases outside the gene matches. CDR1 is SGDLS, CDR2 YYNGEE, per germline. Preparation methods for the bulk TCR libraries were those previously described, with listed TCR primers. A single record per CDR3 protein comes from TCRdb applying MiXCR to the PCR reads. The table has hundreds of thousands of distinct CDR3 sequences, 24% seen once. This receptor was taken from a human donor in good health. Some libraries in this study had Jurkat cell RNA spiked in. The material sequenced was naive CD8+ T cells from blood, with Jurkat cell RNA spiked in. As to subset: FACS-sorted CD8+CD4-CCR7+CD45RA+ naive T cells. The chain employs TRBV9 and TRBJ2-7, with 7 nucleotides matching TRBD2. The CDR3 is CASSVNGGGEQYF. DNA of the CDR3: TGTGCCAGCAGCGTAAACGGCGGGGGCGAGCAGTACTTC.